This passage covers 6 T cell receptor beta chains from one sample sequenced in a study of T cells after yellow fever vaccination. TCRdb recomputed calls from the 5' RACE reads with MiXCR, one row per CDR3 protein. The repertoire has fewer than 350,000 distinct CDR3 sequences, 3.6% of them found once; the top ten carry around a quarter. This specimen was PBMCs, taken on the day of the yellow fever booster vaccination. The receptors originated from a man aged 18 to 29 who received the YFV17D yellow fever vaccine.

The CDR3 here is CASSYLEQGSGELFF. As DNA, the CDR3 is TGTGCCAGCAGTTACCTGGAACAGGGATCCGGGGAGCTGTTTTTT. This chain joins TRBV6-5 and TRBJ2-2; D is perhaps TRBD1 (6 bases). V lost 2 bases and J 6 bases, leaving 13 bases between the germline ends. Per the germline V gene, CDR1 is MNHEY and CDR2 is SVGAGI. This CDR3 has 15 amino acids.

This chain joins TRBV5-4 and TRBJ1-2; D is possibly TRBD1 (6 bases). The CDR3 is 15 residues long. The V gene's germline CDR1 is SGHNT and CDR2 YYREEE (reference sequence). V was clipped by 5 bases and J by 4 bases, with 18 bases between them. The CDR3 nucleotides are TGTGCCAGCAGATCCCCCGGGGGCTCTTCCTATGGCTACACCTTC. Its translation: CASRSPGGSSYGYTF.

The rearrangement links TRBV28 to TRBJ2-5; 10 nucleotides match TRBD2. Germline CDR1 reads MDHEN; CDR2 reads SYDVKM. V dropped 7 bases and J dropped 2; count of bases not matched to a gene: 7. There are 15 residues in the CDR3. The CDR3 reads CASTPSGGLQETQYF. The DNA for the CDR3 is TGTGCCAGCACCCCTAGCGGGGGTTTGCAAGAGACCCAGTACTTC.

This chain joins TRBV5-1 and TRBJ1-1; 8 positions agree with TRBD1. The trim removed 5 bases at V and 6 bases at J, leaving 9 bases unmatched. CDR1 and CDR2 from the germline V gene are SGHRS and YFSETQ. CDR3 size: 14 residues. The CDR3 loop reads CASRRGTGGAEAFF. The CDR3 DNA reads TGCGCCAGCAGACGGGGGACAGGCGGAGCTGAAGCTTTCTTT.

This clonotype was recorded many times. The J gene is TRBJ2-1, the V gene TRBV5-1; TRBD2 matches 9 bases. V trimming: 3 bases; J trimming: 4 bases; junction bases outside the gene matches: 8. CDR3 length: 16 residues. Germline V CDR1 and CDR2: SGHRS, YFSETQ. This CDR3 reads CASSSLTSGPYNEQFF. CDR3 nucleotide sequence: TGCGCCAGCAGCTCCTTGACTAGCGGTCCTTACAATGAGCAGTTCTTC.

The genes are TRBV6-5 and TRBJ1-2; TRBD1 matches 8 bases. Germline V gene data show CDR1 as MNHEY and CDR2 as SVGAGI. CDR3 length: 16 amino acids. The V and J ends lost 5 bases and 4 bases, in that order; junction bases with no gene match: 12. The CDR3: CASSPPQGARSYGYTF. CDR3 sequence (DNA): TGTGCCAGCAGTCCACCCCAGGGGGCTAGGAGCTATGGCTACACCTTC.